The rows below give T cell receptor beta chains drawn from one sample of a study of T cells in localized non-small cell lung cancer. Only in-frame clones appear in the TCRdb table, and some are missing; sequencing was by immunoSEQ multiplex PCR. This sample has some 41,000 clones, with 83% found just once. This specimen consisted of PBMCs, obtained before any cancer treatment. The source is a man aged 35 to 70 with stage II lung adenocarcinoma. CDR3s include the opening cysteine and the closing phenylalanine or tryptophan. The D gene is left open where the match is weak. Clone size appears in some rows only: once, few, many, or a class for an expanded clone.

D,V,J,size,CDR3,DNA
.,TRBV5-1,TRBJ2-1,medium-sized,CASSLEGRNEQFF,TGCGCCAGCAGCTTGGAGGGGAGAAATGAGCAGTTCTTC
TRBD2,TRBV7-3,TRBJ2-7,few,CASSSSGGLSYEQYF,TGTGCCAGCAGCTCCAGCGGGGGACTCTCCTACGAGCAGTACTTC
.,TRBV30,TRBJ1-4,.,CAWRQGRNEKLFF,TGTGCCTGGCGCCAGGGACGAAATGAAAAACTGTTTTTT
.,TRBV5-1,TRBJ2-5,.,CASSSPTQQETQYF,TGCGCCAGCAGCTCCCCAACGCAGCAAGAGACCCAGTACTTC
.,TRBV5-3,TRBJ2-7,.,CARSPRDTVYEQYF,TGTGCCAGAAGCCCCCGGGACACCGTCTACGAGCAGTACTTC
TRBD2,TRBV6-5,TRBJ2-3,.,CASSSGRTDTQYF,TGTGCCAGCTCTAGCGGGAGGACAGATACGCAGTATTTT
TRBD1,TRBV19,TRBJ2-1,.,CASSNLGQGGDNEQFF,TGTGCCAGTAGCAATTTAGGACAGGGGGGGGACAATGAGCAGTTCTTC
TRBD2,TRBV11-1,TRBJ2-3,.,CASSKAGGYTDTQYF,TGTGCCAGCAGCAAAGCGGGAGGATACACAGATACGCAGTATTTT
.,TRBV27,TRBJ1-2,.,CASSPGPSYGYTF,TGTGCCAGCAGCCCCGGACCGAGCTATGGCTACACCTTC
.,TRBV21-1,TRBJ2-5,.,CASSGPYETQYF,TGTGCCAGCAGCGGGCCCTATGAGACCCAGTACTTC
.,TRBV28,TRBJ1-5,.,CASSLNQWLFRQPQHF,TGTGCCAGCAGTTTAAACCAGTGGTTATTCCGCCAGCCCCAGCATTTT
.,TRBV10-3,TRBJ2-1,.,CATGNRDKDNEQFF,TGTGCCACCGGTAACAGGGATAAAGACAATGAGCAGTTCTTC
.,TRBV30,TRBJ2-2,.,CAWSVTNTGELFF,TGTGCCTGGAGTGTCACAAACACCGGGGAGCTGTTTTTT
TRBD2,TRBV4-2,TRBJ2-3,.,CASSRSSGGAEDTQYF,TGTGCCAGCAGCCGTTCTAGCGGGGGGGCGGAAGATACGCAGTATTTT
.,TRBV7-9,TRBJ2-7,.,CASSPPPHEYEQYF,TGTGCCAGCAGCCCTCCCCCCCACGAGTACGAGCAGTACTTC
TRBD1,TRBV5-6,TRBJ2-7,.,CASSYGTGGFYEQYF,TGTGCCAGCAGCTACGGGACAGGGGGCTTCTACGAGCAGTACTTC
TRBD1,TRBV7-9,TRBJ2-4,.,CASSLGQGLYF,TGTGCCAGCAGCCTCGGACAGGGGCTGTACTTC
.,TRBV27,TRBJ2-5,.,CASSLSASWAFQETQYF,TGTGCCAGCAGTTTATCGGCGTCGTGGGCTTTCCAAGAGACCCAGTACTTC
.,TRBV29-1,TRBJ1-1,.,CSVPHRAGTEAFF,TGCAGCGTTCCCCACAGGGCTGGAACTGAAGCTTTCTTT
.,TRBV5-1,TRBJ2-1,.,CASSSGNEQFF,TGCGCCAGCAGCTCAGGAAATGAGCAGTTCTTC
TRBD1,TRBV4-2,TRBJ2-2,.,CASSPGQGHLDGELFF,TGTGCCAGCAGCCCAGGACAGGGGCACCTGGACGGGGAGCTGTTTTTT
.,TRBV25-1,TRBJ1-3,.,CASSFASSGNTIYF,TGTGCCAGCTCCTTCGCCTCCTCTGGAAACACCATATATTTT
.,TRBV4-3,TRBJ2-3,.,CASSQEWPRANTQYF,TGCGCCAGCAGCCAAGAGTGGCCCAGGGCGAATACGCAGTATTTT
TRBD2,TRBV6-6,TRBJ2-7,.,CASSPLERGPYEQYF,TGTGCCAGCAGCCCCCTGGAGCGGGGGCCCTACGAGCAGTACTTC
TRBD2,TRBV13,TRBJ2-7,.,CASSLSRGGFSYEQYF,TGTGCCAGCAGCTTATCGCGCGGGGGGTTCTCCTACGAGCAGTACTTC
.,TRBV5-6,TRBJ1-1,.,CASSGGVRPTEAFF,TGTGCCAGCAGCGGGGGAGTTAGGCCCACTGAAGCTTTCTTT
TRBD2,TRBV7-3,TRBJ2-1,.,CASSLQRGNEQFF,TGTGCCAGCAGCCTCCAGCGGGGCAATGAGCAGTTCTTC
.,TRBV6-1,TRBJ2-1,.,CASSGLVGEQFF,TGTGCCAGCTCCGGATTAGTGGGTGAGCAGTTCTTC
TRBD2,TRBV27,TRBJ2-5,.,CASARGRGGQETQYF,TGTGCCAGCGCCCGGGGGCGGGGGGGCCAAGAGACCCAGTACTTC
TRBD1,TRBV5-1,TRBJ1-4,.,CASSLGGQGNEKLFF,TGCGCCAGCAGCTTGGGGGGACAGGGGAACGAAAAACTGTTTTTT
TRBD1,TRBV19,TRBJ2-5,medium-sized,CTPLGTAQETQYF,TGTACACCCTTAGGGACAGCTCAAGAGACCCAGTACTTC
.,TRBV6-5,TRBJ2-1,.,CASSLYRDPTNEQFF,TGTGCCAGCAGTTTATACAGGGACCCGACCAATGAGCAGTTCTTC
TRBD2,TRBV19,TRBJ2-5,.,CASSMFASGGQETQYF,TGTGCCAGTAGTATGTTTGCCAGCGGGGGCCAAGAGACCCAGTACTTC
.,TRBV5-6,TRBJ1-6,.,CASSGDSPLHF,TGTGCCAGCAGCGGGGATTCACCCCTCCACTTT
TRBD1,TRBV7-8,TRBJ2-1,few,CASSFRDSVYNEQFF,TGTGCCAGCAGCTTCCGGGACAGTGTATACAATGAGCAGTTCTTC
TRBD1,TRBV5-3,TRBJ2-1,.,CARRQGWSSYNEQFF,TGTGCCAGGCGACAGGGGTGGTCGTCCTACAATGAGCAGTTCTTC
TRBD2,TRBV13,TRBJ2-7,.,CASTRTSGAYEQYF,TGTGCCAGCACCAGGACTAGCGGTGCCTACGAGCAGTACTTC
.,TRBV11-2,TRBJ2-5,.,CASSTARTSEETQYF,TGTGCCAGCAGCACCGCCCGAACCTCAGAAGAGACCCAGTACTTC